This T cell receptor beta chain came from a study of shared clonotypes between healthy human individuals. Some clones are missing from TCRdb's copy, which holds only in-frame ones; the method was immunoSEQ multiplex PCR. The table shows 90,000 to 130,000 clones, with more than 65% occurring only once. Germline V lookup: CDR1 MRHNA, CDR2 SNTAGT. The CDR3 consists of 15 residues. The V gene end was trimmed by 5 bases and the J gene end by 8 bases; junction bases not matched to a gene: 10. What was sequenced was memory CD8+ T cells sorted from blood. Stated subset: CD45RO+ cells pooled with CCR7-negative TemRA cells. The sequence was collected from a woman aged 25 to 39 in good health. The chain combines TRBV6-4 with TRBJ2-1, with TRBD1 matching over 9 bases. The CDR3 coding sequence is TGTGCCAGCAGTAGGACAGGGGAATCTTGGCATGAGCAGTTCTTC. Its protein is CASSRTGESWHEQFF.